This TCR beta chain was identified in a study of cytomegalovirus exposure and HLA in healthy donors. Study findings and constraints: Among donors in an Asian-associated ancestry cluster, a later analysis reportedly found fewer N-insertions than the roughly 610-donor mean.

Among the donors, all were healthy bone marrow donors. Nominally healthy donors provided the samples, though records likely missed some immune exposures. PCR employed 60 Vbeta and 13 Jbeta primers. The repertoire was sequenced with immunoSEQ multiplex PCR; TCRdb's copy has only in-frame clones and lacks some. This sample has about 230,000 clones; approximately 81% occur once, and the top ten carry about 1.2%. Worth noting for this clone: Its target is not known.

CDR1 and CDR2 from the germline V gene are SNHLY and FYNNEI. The CDR3 runs to 15 residues. The trim removed 6 bases at V and 9 bases at J, leaving 8 bases unmatched. The sequence was collected from a human donor in good health. The rearrangement uses TRBV2 and TRBJ2-1; 13 bases agree with TRBD2. The sample consisted of PBMCs. CDR3 region: CASSRTSGRIGEQFF. DNA of the CDR3: TGTGCCAGCAGCCGGACTAGCGGGAGAATCGGTGAGCAGTTCTTC. The complete variable domain, with remaining parts taken from reference TRBV2 and TRBJ2-1, reads EPEVTQTPSHQVTQMGQEVILRCVPISNHLYFYWYRQILGQKVEFLVSFYNNEISEKSEIFDDQFSVERPDGSNFTLKIRSTKLEDSAMYFCASSRTSGRIGEQFFGPGTRLTVL.